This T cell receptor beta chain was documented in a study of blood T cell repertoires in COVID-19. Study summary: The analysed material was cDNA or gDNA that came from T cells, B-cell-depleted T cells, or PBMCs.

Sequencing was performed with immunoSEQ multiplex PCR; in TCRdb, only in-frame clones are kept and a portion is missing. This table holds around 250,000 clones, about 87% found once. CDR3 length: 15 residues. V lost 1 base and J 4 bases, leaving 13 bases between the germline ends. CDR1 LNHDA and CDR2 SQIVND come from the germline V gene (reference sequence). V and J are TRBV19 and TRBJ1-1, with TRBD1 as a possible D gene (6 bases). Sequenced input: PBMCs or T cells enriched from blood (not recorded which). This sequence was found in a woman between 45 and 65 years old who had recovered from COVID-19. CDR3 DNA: TGTGCCAGTAGTATAGGGGGGCCCCCGGGCACTGAAGCTTTCTTT. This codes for CASSIGGPPGTEAFF.